The T cell receptor (beta chain) described here comes from a study of cytomegalovirus exposure and HLA in healthy donors. V lost 5 bases to trimming and J lost 11 bases, with 12 bases between them. This CDR3 spans 11 amino acids. Per germline, CDR1 SNHLY and CDR2 FYNNEI. PCR employed 60 Vbeta and 13 Jbeta primers. Produced via immunoSEQ multiplex PCR; TCRdb's table is partial and in-frame only. The sample has about 160,000 clones, under 80% seen once. The chain couples TRBV2 to TRBJ1-1; no clear D gene. The sequence was collected from a female donor in good health and CMV-seronegative. The sample comprised PBMCs. The CDR3 region has the DNA TGTGCCAGCAGTTACGACACCATCGCTTTCTTT. Protein product: CASSYDTIAFF.